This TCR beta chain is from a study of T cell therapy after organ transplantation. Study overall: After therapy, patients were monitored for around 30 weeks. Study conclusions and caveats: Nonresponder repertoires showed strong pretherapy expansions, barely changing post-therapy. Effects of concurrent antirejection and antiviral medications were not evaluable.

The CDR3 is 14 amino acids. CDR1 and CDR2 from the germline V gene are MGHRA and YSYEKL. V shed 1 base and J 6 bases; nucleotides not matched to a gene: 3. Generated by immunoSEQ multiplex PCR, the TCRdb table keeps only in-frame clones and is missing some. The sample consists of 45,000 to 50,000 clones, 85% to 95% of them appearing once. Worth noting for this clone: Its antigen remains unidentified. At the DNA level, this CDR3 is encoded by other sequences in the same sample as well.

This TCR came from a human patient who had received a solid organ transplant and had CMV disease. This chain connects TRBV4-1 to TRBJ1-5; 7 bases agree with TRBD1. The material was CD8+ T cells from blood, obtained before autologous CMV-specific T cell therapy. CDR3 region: CASSQGQGGQPQHF. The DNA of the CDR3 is TGCGCCAGCAGCCAAGGACAGGGTGGTCAGCCCCAGCATTTT.